These 22 T cell receptor beta chains share one sample of origin, sequenced in a study of cytomegalovirus exposure and HLA in healthy donors. Primers included in the PCR were 60 Vbeta and 13 Jbeta primers. TCRdb's copy holds only in-frame clones and misses some; the assay was immunoSEQ multiplex PCR. The sample comprises 270,000 or so clones, around 90% of which are singletons, and about 1.7% rests with the top ten. Material: PBMCs. Every receptor here comes from a girl aged 2-9 years in good health and CMV-seronegative.

The chain carries TRBV6-1 and TRBJ1-5; 10 nucleotides align to TRBD1. Germline CDR1 is MNHNS and CDR2 is SASEGT. With 6 bases clipped from V and 6 bases from J, the junction kept 5 bases outside the gene matches. The CDR3 totals 14 residues. CDR3 region: CASSDGTGVQPQHF. CDR3 nucleotides: TGTGCCAGCAGCGATGGGACAGGGGTTCAGCCCCAGCATTTT.

The chain uses TRBV5-4 and TRBJ2-3; D remains ambiguous. There are 14 residues in the CDR3. Germline V gene lookup returns CDR1 SGHNT and CDR2 YYREEE (reference sequence). Trimming took off 4 bases at V and 5 bases at J, with 14 bases between the two ends. CDR3 DNA sequence: TGTGCCAGCAGCACCGGAGCATTAGAAGATACGCAGTATTTT. Protein: CASSTGALEDTQYF.

The rearrangement joins TRBV2 to TRBJ2-7; possible D gene TRBD1, 5 bases. The CDR3 sequence is 12 residues long. Germline lookup yields CDR1 SNHLY and CDR2 FYNNEI. The ends were cut back, 7 bases at V and 7 bases at J, with 14 bases in the middle. CDR3 bases: TGTGCCAGCAAGCTTTTAGGGGTTGAGCAGTACTTC. Translating it yields CASKLLGVEQYF.

This clone was seen once. The V call is TRBV7-9, the J call TRBJ2-3; no clear D gene. From germline, CDR1 is SEHNR and CDR2 FQNEAQ (reference sequence). The CDR3 contains 13 residues. Deletions cut 11 bases from V and 5 bases from J, with 17 bases between. CDR3 sequence reads: CALPARDLDTQYF. The DNA for the CDR3 is TGTGCCCTCCCTGCTAGAGATTTAGATACGCAGTATTTT.

The rearrangement joins TRBV6-5 to TRBJ2-7, with 8 positions matching TRBD1. CDR3 length: 14 amino acids. The V gene's germline CDR1 is MNHEY and CDR2 SVGAGI. V lost 9 bases to trimming and J lost 4 bases; unmatched junction nucleotides: 11. The CDR3: CASTKRTGIYEQYF. For the CDR3, the DNA is TGTGCCAGTACTAAAAGGACAGGGATTTACGAGCAGTACTTC.

This sequence joins TRBV14 and TRBJ1-3; tentatively, D is TRBD1 (5 bases). The CDR3 loop spans 16 amino acids. Germline values: CDR1 SGHDN, CDR2 FVKESK. V was clipped by 1 base and J by 1 base, with 11 bases between them. CDR3 nucleotides: TGTGCCAGCAGCCAAGGGTGGGGCCTTTCTGGAAACACCATATATTTT. This gives the protein CASSQGWGLSGNTIYF.

The rearrangement links TRBV4-1 to TRBJ2-5, with 14 bases aligning to TRBD2. CDR1 and CDR2 from the germline V gene are MGHRA and YSYEKL. The CDR3 is 15 amino acids. V shed 4 bases and J 5 bases; nucleotides not matched to a gene: 3. CDR3 bases: TGCGCCAGCAGCCGACTAGCGGGGGGGGAGGAGACCCAGTACTTC. Translation: CASSRLAGGEETQYF.

J is TRBJ2-2 and V is TRBV21-1; the table's D gene call, TRBD1, was not cross checked with the DNA. TRBV21-1 is a pseudogene segment. CDR3 length equals 17 residues. CDR3 bases: TGTGCCAGCAGCAAAGGGGACAGGGATTTTTACACCGGGGAGCTGTTTTTT. Amino acid sequence: CASSKGDRDFYTGELFF.

V usage is TRBV19 and J usage is TRBJ2-2; tentatively, D is TRBD2 (7 bases). Germline V gene data show CDR1 as LNHDA and CDR2 as SQIVND (reference sequence). V was clipped by 6 bases and J by 2 bases, with 13 bases between them. The CDR3 runs 15 residues. CDR3 sequence: CASRNGGTNTGELFF. Here the CDR3 DNA reads TGTGCCAGTAGAAACGGGGGGACAAACACCGGGGAGCTGTTTTTT.

The CDR3 spells CASSLRLPTSSYNEQFF. The CDR3 DNA follows: TGTGCCAGCAGCCTAAGACTCCCTACCTCCTCCTACAATGAGCAGTTCTTC. The chain is built from TRBV7-2 and TRBJ2-1; D is ambiguous. V was trimmed by 5 bases and J by 0 bases, leaving 17 bases between them. In germline, CDR1 is SGHTA, CDR2 FQGNSA. The CDR3 has 17 amino acids.

The chain carries TRBV7-9 and TRBJ1-1; tentative D call: TRBD1 (6 bases). Looked up from germline, CDR1 is SEHNR and CDR2 is FQNEAQ (reference sequence). The CDR3 loop spans 13 amino acids. Trimming removed 3 bases from V and 4 bases from J, with 9 bases in between. DNA of the CDR3: TGTGCCAGCAGCTTCCTACAGGGCACTGAAGCTTTCTTT. This gives the protein CASSFLQGTEAFF.

The chain couples TRBV5-1 to TRBJ2-7, with 11 bases that match TRBD1. The germline V gene has CDR1 SGHRS and CDR2 YFSETQ. This CDR3 spans 17 amino acids. V shed 3 bases and J 6 bases; nucleotides not matched to a gene: 14. The CDR3 is CASSSRTGGFTVGEQYF. The CDR3 DNA reads TGCGCCAGCAGCTCGAGGACAGGGGGCTTCACTGTGGGCGAGCAGTACTTC.

Remarks on this clone: The identical CDR3 is also encoded by other nucleotide sequences in the sample. This sequence joins TRBV13 and TRBJ2-5; 7 nucleotides agree with TRBD1. Trimming took 5 bases from V and 5 from J; bases not matched to a gene: 5. CDR1 PRHDT and CDR2 FYEKMQ come from the germline V gene (reference sequence). The CDR3 loop spans 13 amino acids. For the CDR3, the DNA is TGTGCCAGCAGCCCGGGACAGCAGGAGACCCAGTACTTC. Protein sequence: CASSPGQQETQYF.

The chain uses TRBV18 and TRBJ1-5; no clear D gene. Germline CDR1 and CDR2: KGHSH and LQKENI. V was clipped by 2 bases and J by 2 bases, with 10 bases between them. CDR3 length equals 15 residues. DNA for the CDR3: TGTGCCAGCTCACCAGAGGTTTTGGGCAATCAGCCCCAGCATTTT. Protein sequence: CASSPEVLGNQPQHF.

This sequence joins TRBV29-1 and TRBJ1-2; 8 bases match TRBD1. The germline V gene has CDR1 SQVTM and CDR2 ANQGSEA. The CDR3 covers 12 residues. The trim removed 6 bases at V and 3 bases at J, leaving 3 bases unmatched. CDR3 DNA sequence: TGCAGCGTCGAGGACAGGGACTATGGCTACACCTTC. It encodes CSVEDRDYGYTF.

The V and J genes are TRBV7-8 and TRBJ2-3; TRBD2 matches at 7 bases. Losses at the gene ends were 6 bases for V and 5 bases for J; bases not matched to a gene: 11. Germline loops: CDR1 SGHVS, CDR2 FQNEAQ. This CDR3 is built from 15 residues. CDR3: CASRPSGAWGDTQYF. The CDR3 nucleotides are TGTGCCAGCAGACCGAGCGGGGCCTGGGGAGATACGCAGTATTTT.

This clone is a singleton in its sample. CDR3 sequence: CASSRGSDTGELFF. As DNA, the CDR3 is TGTGCCAGCAGTAGGGGCTCGGACACCGGGGAGCTGTTTTTT. V and J are TRBV7-2 and TRBJ2-2; tentatively, D is TRBD1 (5 bases). The CDR3 extends over 14 amino acids. Trimming cost V 6 bases and J 3 bases, with 11 bases left between them. Germline lookup yields CDR1 SGHTA and CDR2 FQGNSA.

The chain links TRBV2 to TRBJ2-3, with TRBD2 as a possible D gene (6 bases). The V and J ends lost 3 bases and 4 bases respectively, with 14 bases between them. The germline CDR1 and CDR2 sequences are SNHLY and FYNNEI. The CDR3 loop spans 15 amino acids. CDR3 amino acids: CASSEQGTLSDTQYF. CDR3 coding DNA: TGTGCCAGCAGTGAGCAAGGGACTCTATCAGATACGCAGTATTTT.

V is TRBV19 and J is TRBJ2-3; maybe TRBD2 (7 bases). The CDR3 length is 15 residues. Trimming stripped 8 bases from V and 1 base from J, with 16 bases between. The V gene's germline CDR1 is LNHDA and CDR2 SQIVND (reference sequence). The CDR3 DNA reads as TGTGCCAGTCGGCGTTGGGGGGGCGGCACAGATACGCAGTATTTT. Translation gives CASRRWGGGTDTQYF.

The rearrangement joins TRBV19 to TRBJ2-1; tentatively, D is TRBD2 (6 bases). The CDR3 contains 13 residues. The V gene lost 5 bases and the J gene lost 9 bases, with 14 bases spanning the gap. Germline V gene data show CDR1 as LNHDA and CDR2 as SQIVND (reference sequence). The DNA of the CDR3 is TGTGCCAGTAGTTACCGGGACTTTGGTGAGCAGTTCTTC. Its protein is CASSYRDFGEQFF. The variable domain in full, completed from reference TRBV19 and TRBJ2-1, reads DGGITQSPKYLFRKEGQNVTLSCEQNLNHDAMYWYRQDPGQGLRLIYYSQIVNDFQKGDIAEGYSVSREKKESFPLTVTSAQKNPTAFYLCASSYRDFGEQFFGPGTRLTVL.

This clone showed up just once. This chain joins TRBV28 and TRBJ2-3; D is ambiguous. This CDR3 has 11 amino acids. The V end lost 7 bases, the J end lost 4 bases, and 6 bases lay between the germline ends. Germline V gives CDR1 MDHEN, CDR2 SYDVKM. The CDR3 loop is CASTRSDTQYF. CDR3 DNA: TGTGCCAGCACGAGATCAGATACGCAGTATTTT.

This clone was seen only once. CDR3 amino acids: CAIRRDYTGELFF. The CDR3 DNA follows: TGTGCCATCAGGAGGGACTACACCGGGGAGCTGTTTTTT. The chain is built from TRBV10-3 and TRBJ2-2; TRBD2 is a possible D gene (6 bases). Trimming took 6 bases from V and 3 from J, leaving 8 bases between them. The CDR3 runs 13 residues. Germline CDR1 is ENHRY and CDR2 is SYGVKD.